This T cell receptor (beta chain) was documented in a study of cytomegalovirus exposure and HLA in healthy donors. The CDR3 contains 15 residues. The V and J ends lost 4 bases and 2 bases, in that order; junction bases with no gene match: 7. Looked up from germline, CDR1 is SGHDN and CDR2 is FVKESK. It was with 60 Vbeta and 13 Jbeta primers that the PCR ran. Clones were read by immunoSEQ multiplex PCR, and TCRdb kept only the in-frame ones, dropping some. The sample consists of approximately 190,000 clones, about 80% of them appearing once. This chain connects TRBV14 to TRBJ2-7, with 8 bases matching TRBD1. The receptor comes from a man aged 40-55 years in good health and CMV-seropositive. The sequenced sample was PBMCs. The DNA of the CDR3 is TGTGCCAGCAGCCTTAACAGGGGGTTCGCCTACGAGCAGTACTTC. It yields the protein CASSLNRGFAYEQYF.